This TCR beta chain was found in a study of breast tumors, draining lymph nodes, adjacent tissues. To note about this clonotype: Its antigen remains unknown.

TCRdb redid the calling of the multiplex PCR reads with MiXCR, one entry per CDR3 protein. The data contain approximately 37,000 distinct CDR3 sequences, 35% to 45% of them singletons. General observations from the study: Findings are consistent with lymph node origin and intratumoral expansion of most tumor T cells. That most tumor T cells come from lymph nodes remained unproven. Tumors had less TCR diversity than lymph nodes, more than nontumor tissue. Luminal-like breast cancer showed significantly higher tumor–nontumor repertoire similarity than basal-like.

CDR1 is GTSNPN and CDR2 is SVGIG in the germline V gene (reference sequence). With V trimmed by 3 bases and J by 0 bases, 4 bases remained unmatched. The CDR3 sequence is 14 residues long. The sequence was collected from a female donor with breast cancer. Some clones in this sample may be carry-over from other donors' samples. The rearrangement links TRBV30 to TRBJ1-2, with TRBD1 identical over 7 bases. The specimen sequenced was breast tumor tissue. CDR3 nucleotides: TGTGCCTGGAGCACAGGGGCCTCTAACTATGGCTACACCTTC. Protein product: CAWSTGASNYGYTF.